This T cell receptor (beta chain) was identified in a study of blood T cell repertoires in COVID-19 (dated by TCRdb to between 2020 and 2021). Broadly, across the study: Collaborator samples came from the United States, Italy and Spain and covered acute and convalescent phases of COVID-19. Where available, HLA class I and class II types were obtained from metadata supplied by the sample provider rather than from assay-based typing. The material from the prospective study consisted of cDNA or gDNA derived from T cells, B-cell-depleted T cells, or PBMCs. Samples came from the ongoing ImmuneRACE study (first 160 participants) plus 1,254 subjects from 6 global collaborators. The repertoires were released in a freely available public database intended as a resource for research on the immune response to SARS-CoV-2. A de-identified subject ID, COVID-19 status, age in years and sex were almost always included in the sample metadata. Deeply sampled blood TCRbeta repertoires from subjects exposed to, actively infected with, or recovered from COVID-19 were included in the dataset.

Regarding this clone: The antigen it binds to is not known. No qualities accompany the bases; no much larger clone lies one base away.

TCRbeta CDR3 regions were amplified from genomic DNA using the immunoSEQ Assay, a bias-controlled multiplex PCR. Processing in the source paper ran as follows. The number of nucleated cells in each sample was estimated from the amplification of reference gene primers within the assay. To quantify the absolute abundance of each unique TCRbeta CDR3 rearrangement, sequence reads were collapsed and filtered. For each sample, productive Simpson clonality was calculated as the square root of Simpson's diversity index across productive rearrangements. The immuneACCESS repertoire file appears here via TCRdb, limited to in-frame rearrangements. These files lack a portion of the clones; in checked studies, under half of the deficit traces to unresolved V genes, and the cause of the others is not known. V and J calls and clone size follow that table, whereas D and trimming were derived from the DNA. In this sample the table shows tens of thousands of clones, roughly 89% of which occur a single time. The ten largest make up approximately 6% of the sample.

At one collaborating source in Seattle, patients were enrolled during active infection and were followed longitudinally through the course of disease. Each collaborating institution followed its own protocols to collect whole blood in K2EDTA tubes. For TCRbeta analysis, collaborators shipped samples as frozen whole blood, isolated PBMCs, or DNA extracted from either of those sample types. Broad study findings and their caveats: The quantity of clinical and demographic metadata differed by source and by participant and was supplied without curation.

V is clipped by 4 bases and J by 2 bases, and the sequence between their germline boundaries is 6 bases long. Measured from the cysteine to the phenylalanine, the CDR3 is 12 residues long. Only CDR3 DNA is held: 36 bases, read in frame from base 1. CDR1 and CDR2 are drawn from the germline V gene: SGHRS, YFSETQ. This clonotype was sampled from a woman in her fifties or sixties with COVID-19, enrolled during active disease. Sequencing was performed on peripheral blood. Recombination connected TRBV5-1 to TRBJ2-5, with no confidently assigned D gene. The CDR3 reads as follows: CASSTEQETQYF. At the DNA level, the sequence is TGCGCCAGCAGCACCGAGCAAGAGACCCAGTACTTC.